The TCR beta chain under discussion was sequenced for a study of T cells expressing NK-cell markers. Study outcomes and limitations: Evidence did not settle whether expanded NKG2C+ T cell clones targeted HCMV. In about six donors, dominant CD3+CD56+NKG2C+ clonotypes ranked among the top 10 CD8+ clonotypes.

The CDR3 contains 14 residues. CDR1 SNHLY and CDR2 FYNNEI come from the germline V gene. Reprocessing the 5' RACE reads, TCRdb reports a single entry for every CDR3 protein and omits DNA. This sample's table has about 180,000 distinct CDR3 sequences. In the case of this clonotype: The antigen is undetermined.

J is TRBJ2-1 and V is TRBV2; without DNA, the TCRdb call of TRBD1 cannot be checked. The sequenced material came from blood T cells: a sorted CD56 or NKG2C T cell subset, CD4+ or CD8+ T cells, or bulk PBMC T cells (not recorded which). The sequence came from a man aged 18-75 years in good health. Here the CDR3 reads CASRTGGIYNEQFF. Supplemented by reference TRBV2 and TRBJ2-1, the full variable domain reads EPEVTQTPSHQVTQMGQEVILRCVPISNHLYFYWYRQILGQKVEFLVSFYNNEISEKSEIFDDQFSVERPDGSNFTLKIRSTKLEDSAMYFCASRTGGIYNEQFFGPGTRLTVL.